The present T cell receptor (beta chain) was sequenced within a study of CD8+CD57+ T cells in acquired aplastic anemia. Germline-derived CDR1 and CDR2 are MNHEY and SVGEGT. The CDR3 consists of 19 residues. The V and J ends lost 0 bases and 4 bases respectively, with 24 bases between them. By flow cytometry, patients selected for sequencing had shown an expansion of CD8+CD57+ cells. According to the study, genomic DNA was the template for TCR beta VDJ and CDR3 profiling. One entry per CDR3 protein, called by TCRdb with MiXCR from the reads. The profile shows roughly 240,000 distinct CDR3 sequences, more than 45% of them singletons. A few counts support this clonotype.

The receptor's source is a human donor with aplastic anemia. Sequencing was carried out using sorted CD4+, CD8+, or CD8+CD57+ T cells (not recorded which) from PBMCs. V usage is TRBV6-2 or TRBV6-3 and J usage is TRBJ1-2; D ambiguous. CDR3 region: CASSYSVGRAASSSYGYTF. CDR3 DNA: TGTGCCAGCAGTTACTCGGTGGGCCGGGCTGCCTCCTCCTCCTATGGCTACACCTTC.